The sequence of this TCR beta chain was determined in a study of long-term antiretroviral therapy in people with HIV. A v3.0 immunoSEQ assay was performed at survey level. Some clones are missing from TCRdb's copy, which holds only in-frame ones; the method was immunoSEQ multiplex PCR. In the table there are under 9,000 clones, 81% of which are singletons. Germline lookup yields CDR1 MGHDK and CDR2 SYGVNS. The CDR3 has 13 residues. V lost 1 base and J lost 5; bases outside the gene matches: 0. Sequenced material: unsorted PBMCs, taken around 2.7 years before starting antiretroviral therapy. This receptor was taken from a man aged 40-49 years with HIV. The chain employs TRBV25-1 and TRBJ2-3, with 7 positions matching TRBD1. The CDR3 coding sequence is TGTGCCAGCAGTGAATGGACAGGAGATACGCAGTATTTT. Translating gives CASSEWTGDTQYF.